This TCR beta chain originates from a study of T cells after yellow fever vaccination. Using its own MiXCR run on the 5' RACE reads, TCRdb lists one record per CDR3 protein. This sample yields some 300,000 distinct CDR3 sequences, of which around 3.6% are seen a single time; around 22% belongs to the top ten. This clonotype has a handful of counts. V lost 7 bases and J lost 3, with 20 bases in between. The CDR3 is 16 amino acids. Germline V gene sequence: CDR1 SGHKS, CDR2 YYEKEE (reference sequence). The sequencing used PBMCs, collected on the day of the yellow fever booster vaccination. This receptor was obtained from a man between 18 and 29 years old who received the YFV17D yellow fever vaccine. The chain links TRBV5-5 to TRBJ2-1; D is perhaps TRBD2 (5 bases). The CDR3 DNA sequence: TGTGCCAGCCTTCAAGGCCGGGGTAGTCTCTACAATGAGCAGTTCTTC. Protein: CASLQGRGSLYNEQFF. The full variable domain, rest sourced from reference TRBV5-5 and TRBJ2-1, is DAGVTQSPTHLIKTRGQQVTLRCSPISGHKSVSWYQQVLGQGPQFIFQYYEKEERGRGNFPDRFSARQFPNYSSELNVNALLLGDSALYLCASLQGRGSLYNEQFFGPGTRLTVL.